These 4 T cell receptor beta chains originate from one sample sequenced in a study of cytomegalovirus exposure and HLA in healthy donors (dated by TCRdb to about 2017). Libraries were constructed by the immunoSEQ multiplex PCR assay. The multiplex PCR relied on a mix of 60 forward primers for TCR Vbeta segments and 13 reverse primers for TCR Jbeta segments. The table was pulled from immuneACCESS by TCRdb, which kept in-frame rearrangements only. Such tables lose some clones; where checked, under half of the loss comes from unresolved V genes, and the rest has no known cause. The sample table lists approximately 110,000 clones, 69% of them with a count of one. The top ten hold under 6.5% of the sample. Sequenced input: PBMCs. These receptors were taken from a woman aged 70-85 years in good health and CMV-seropositive.

In regard to this clone: The CDR3 does not end in the conserved phenylalanine or tryptophan, so this is likely a read error. The V and J genes are TRBV4-2 and TRBJ1-2; tentatively, D is TRBD1 (5 bases). The germline V gene encodes CDR1 LGHNA and CDR2 YNFKEQ. The germline V and J ends were trimmed by 5 bases and 0 bases, with 13 bases remaining between them. There are 15 residues in the CDR3. CDR3 DNA sequence: TGTGCCAGCAGCGGACGGGACTCAGCTAACTATGGCTACACCGTC. Translated: CASSGRDSANYGYTV.

The chain has TRBV25-1 and TRBJ1-4, with D unclear. The CDR3 contains 15 residues. CDR1 is MGHDK and CDR2 is SYGVNS in the germline V gene. The V end lost 7 bases, the J end lost 2 bases, and 14 bases lay between the germline ends. CDR3 amino acids: CASTTTGGTNEKLFF. DNA of the CDR3: TGTGCCAGCACCACCACCGGCGGGACTAATGAAAAACTGTTTTTT.

The chain is built from TRBV14 and TRBJ1-1; D ambiguous. Trimming removed 4 bases from V and 9 bases from J, with 15 bases in between. The CDR3 contains 13 residues. CDR1 and CDR2 (germline): SGHDN, FVKESK. CDR3 DNA: TGTGCCAGCAGCCCTATGTGGGGAGGAAAAGCTTTCTTT. Residues: CASSPMWGGKAFF.

The DNA for the CDR3 is TGTGCCATCAGTGGAAGACTAGCGGGGGGTAGCAATGAGCAGTTCTTC. It codes for CAISGRLAGGSNEQFF. This rearrangement joins TRBV10-3 to TRBJ2-1; 13 bases match TRBD2. The CDR3 is 16 amino acids. Unmatched junction bases numbered 6, after V lost 4 bases and J lost 6 bases. Germline V gives CDR1 ENHRY, CDR2 SYGVKD.